The clone carrying this T cell receptor beta chain showed up just once. Its specificity is unknown. The data were taken from a study of CD8+CD57+ T cells in acquired aplastic anemia. Looking at the study overall: DNA from sorted CD4+ and CD8+ cells averaged roughly 3.2 ug. Healthy donor CD4+ cell samples had a mean of roughly 10 million reads.

Findings and limits, study-wide: It was found that more than 25 CD8+ CDR3 sequences were shared between patients and controls. Patients and controls were not found to differ significantly in CD8+ Simpson's diversity.

Genomic DNA was employed as the template in profiling TCR beta VDJ and CDR3. Via MiXCR, TCRdb re-called the reads, giving one row per CDR3 protein. The sample yields a few hundred thousand distinct CDR3 sequences, around 60% seen once. The sequence derives from a human donor in good health. Sequencing was carried out using sorted CD4+, CD8+, or CD8+CD57+ T cells (not recorded which) from PBMCs.

In DNA form, the CDR3 reads TGTGCCAGCAGCTTAGCGGACACTTCCTACGAGCAGTACTTC. It codes for CASSLADTSYEQYF. This rearrangement joins TRBV7-2 to TRBJ2-7; D perhaps matches TRBD1 (5 bases). CDR3 size: 14 residues. Per germline, CDR1 SGHTA and CDR2 FQGNSA. V was pared by 0 bases and J by 1 base, with 7 bases between.